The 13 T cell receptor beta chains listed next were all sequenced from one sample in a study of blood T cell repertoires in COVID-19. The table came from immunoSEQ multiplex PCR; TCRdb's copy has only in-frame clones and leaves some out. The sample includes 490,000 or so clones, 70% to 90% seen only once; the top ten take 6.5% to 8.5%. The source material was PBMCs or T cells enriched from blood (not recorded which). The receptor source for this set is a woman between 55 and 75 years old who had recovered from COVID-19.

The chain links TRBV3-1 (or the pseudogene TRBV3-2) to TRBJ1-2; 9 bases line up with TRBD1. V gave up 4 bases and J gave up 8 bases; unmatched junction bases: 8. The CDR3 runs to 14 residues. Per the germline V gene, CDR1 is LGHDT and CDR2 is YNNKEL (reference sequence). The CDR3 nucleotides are TGTGCCAGCAGCCCACTACAGGGGGCGAGCGGCTACACCTTC. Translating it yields CASSPLQGASGYTF.

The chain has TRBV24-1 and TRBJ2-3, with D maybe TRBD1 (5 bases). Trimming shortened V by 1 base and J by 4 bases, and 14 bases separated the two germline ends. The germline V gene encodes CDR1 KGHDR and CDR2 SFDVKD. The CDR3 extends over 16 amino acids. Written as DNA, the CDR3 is TGTGCCACCAGTGATTTCCGTCGGCAGGGTGCAGATACGCAGTATTTT. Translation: CATSDFRRQGADTQYF.

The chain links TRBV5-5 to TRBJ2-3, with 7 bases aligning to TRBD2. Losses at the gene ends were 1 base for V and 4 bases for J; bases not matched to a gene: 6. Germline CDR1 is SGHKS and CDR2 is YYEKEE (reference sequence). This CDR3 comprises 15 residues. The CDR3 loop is CASSLRTRNADTQYF. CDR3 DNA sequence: TGTGCCAGCAGCTTGAGGACTAGAAATGCAGATACGCAGTATTTT.

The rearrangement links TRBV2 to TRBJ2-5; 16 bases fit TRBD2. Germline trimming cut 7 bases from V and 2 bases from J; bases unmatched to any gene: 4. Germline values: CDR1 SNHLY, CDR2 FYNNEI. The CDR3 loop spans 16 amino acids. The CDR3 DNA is TGTGCCAGCATCAAGGGACTAGCGGGGGGGCAAGAGACCCAGTACTTC. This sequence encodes CASIKGLAGGQETQYF.

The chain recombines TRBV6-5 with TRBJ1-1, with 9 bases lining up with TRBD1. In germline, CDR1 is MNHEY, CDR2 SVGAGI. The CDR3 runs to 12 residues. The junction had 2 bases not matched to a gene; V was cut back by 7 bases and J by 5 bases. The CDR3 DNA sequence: TGTGCCAGCACCGGACAGGGGACTGAAGCTTTCTTT. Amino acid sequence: CASTGQGTEAFF.

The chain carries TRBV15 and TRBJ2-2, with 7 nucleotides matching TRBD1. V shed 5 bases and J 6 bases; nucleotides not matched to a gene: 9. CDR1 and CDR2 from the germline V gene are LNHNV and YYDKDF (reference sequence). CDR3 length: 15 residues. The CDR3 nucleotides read TGTGCCACCAGCCGTGACAGGGTCTGGCCCGGGGAGCTGTTTTTT. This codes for CATSRDRVWPGELFF.

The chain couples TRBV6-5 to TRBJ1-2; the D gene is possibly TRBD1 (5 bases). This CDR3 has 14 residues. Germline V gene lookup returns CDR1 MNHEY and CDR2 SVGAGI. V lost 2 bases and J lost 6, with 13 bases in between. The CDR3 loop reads CASSYVGRLNGYTF. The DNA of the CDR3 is TGTGCCAGCAGTTACGTGGGGCGCTTAAATGGCTACACCTTC.

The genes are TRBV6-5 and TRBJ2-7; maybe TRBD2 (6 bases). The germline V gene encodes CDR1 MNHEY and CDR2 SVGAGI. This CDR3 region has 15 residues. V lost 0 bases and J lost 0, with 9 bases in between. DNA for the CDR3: TGTGCCAGCAGTTACTCGGCGGGGAGCTCCTACGAGCAGTACTTC. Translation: CASSYSAGSSYEQYF.

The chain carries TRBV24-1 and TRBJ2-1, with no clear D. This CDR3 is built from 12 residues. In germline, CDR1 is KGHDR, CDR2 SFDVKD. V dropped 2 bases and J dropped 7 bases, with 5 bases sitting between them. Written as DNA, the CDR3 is TGTGCCACCAGTGATTCAGTTAATGAGCAGTTCTTC. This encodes CATSDSVNEQFF.

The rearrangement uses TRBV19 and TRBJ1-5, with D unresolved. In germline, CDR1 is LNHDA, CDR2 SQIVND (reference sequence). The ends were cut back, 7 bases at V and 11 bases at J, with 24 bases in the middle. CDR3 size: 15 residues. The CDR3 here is CASTPGTAGDRAQHF. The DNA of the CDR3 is TGTGCCAGTACCCCGGGAACGGCGGGCGATAGAGCCCAGCATTTT.

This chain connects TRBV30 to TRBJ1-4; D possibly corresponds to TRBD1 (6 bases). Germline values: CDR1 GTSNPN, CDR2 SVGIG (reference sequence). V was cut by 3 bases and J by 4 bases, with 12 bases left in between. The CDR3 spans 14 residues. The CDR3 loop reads CAWRITGLNEKLFF. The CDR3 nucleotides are TGTGCCTGGAGGATTACAGGGCTTAATGAAAAACTGTTTTTT.

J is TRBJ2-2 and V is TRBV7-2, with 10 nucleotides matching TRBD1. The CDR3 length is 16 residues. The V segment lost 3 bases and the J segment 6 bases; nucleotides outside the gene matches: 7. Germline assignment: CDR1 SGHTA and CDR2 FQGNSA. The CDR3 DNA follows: TGTGCCAGCAGCTTCAGCGGGACAGGGGTTGCCGGGGAGCTGTTTTTT. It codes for CASSFSGTGVAGELFF.

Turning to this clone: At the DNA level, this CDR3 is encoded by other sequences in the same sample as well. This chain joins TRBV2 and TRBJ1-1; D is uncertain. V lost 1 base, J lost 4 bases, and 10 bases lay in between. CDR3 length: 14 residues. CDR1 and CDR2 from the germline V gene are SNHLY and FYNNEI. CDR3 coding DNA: TGTGCCAGCAGTGAAGGAGGGCGAGGCACTGAAGCTTTCTTT. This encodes CASSEGGRGTEAFF.